These 17 T cell receptor beta chains share one sample of origin, sequenced in a study of T cells in Graves' hyperthyroidism and ophthalmopathy. Amplification of TCR beta CDR3 regions used RNA as the template. HTBI primers were used for first-round RT-PCR of the TCR CDR3. One entry per CDR3 protein, called by TCRdb with MiXCR from the multiplex PCR reads. The sample holds over 400,000 distinct CDR3 sequences, roughly 22% seen once. The sequencing sample was made of blood. The source of these receptors is a woman in her sixties or seventies with Graves' ophthalmopathy.

The J gene is TRBJ1-6, the V gene TRBV2, with 9 bases lining up with TRBD1. The CDR3 runs to 16 residues. Germline CDR1 SNHLY, CDR2 FYNNEI. J lost 11 bases, V lost 6 bases, and 14 bases had no gene match. Here the CDR3 reads CASSQDRGRAWPPLHF. CDR3 sequence (DNA): TGTGCCAGCAGCCAGGACAGGGGCCGAGCCTGGCCACCCCTCCACTTT.

This clonotype has more than one count but fewer than ten. This sequence joins TRBV7-6 and TRBJ2-2; D not resolved. The CDR3 consists of 13 residues. V was shortened by 6 bases and J by 6 bases, with 11 bases between the two germline ends. Looked up from germline, CDR1 is SGHVS and CDR2 is FNYEAQ. This chain's CDR3 is CASRQGTAGELFF. As DNA, the CDR3 is TGTGCCAGCAGACAAGGAACCGCCGGGGAGCTGTTTTTT.

At least ten counts were recorded for this clonotype. This chain uses TRBV9 with TRBJ2-3; 7 bases are a match to TRBD1. Germline V CDR1 and CDR2: SGDLS, YYNGEE. The CDR3 runs to 16 residues. J was trimmed by 2 bases and V by 0 bases; bases with no gene match: 6. The CDR3 DNA follows: TGTGCCAGCAGCGTAGGGGGACAGAGAGACACAGATACGCAGTATTTT. The encoded protein is CASSVGGQRDTDTQYF. Variable domain in full (rest from reference TRBV9 and TRBJ2-3): DSGVTQTPKHLITATGQRVTLRCSPRSGDLSVYWYQQSLDQGLQFLIQYYNGEERAKGNILERFSAQQFPDLHSELNLSSLELGDSALYFCASSVGGQRDTDTQYFGPGTRLTVL.

The chain employs TRBV6-8 and TRBJ2-7; 9 nucleotides agree with TRBD1. This CDR3 has 16 amino acids. Per germline, CDR1 MNHGY and CDR2 SAAAGT. J lost 0 bases, V lost 2 bases, and 5 bases had no gene match. CDR3 residues: CASSYPDRGSSYEQYF. The CDR3 nucleotides read TGTGCCAGCAGTTACCCGGACAGGGGTTCCTCCTACGAGCAGTACTTC.

This clonotype has a count of ten or more. As DNA, the CDR3 is TGTGCCAGCAGCCCGGACAGGGTGCAGACCCAGTACTTC. Protein sequence: CASSPDRVQTQYF. The chain uses TRBV3-1 and TRBJ2-5; 8 bases line up with TRBD1. This CDR3 has 13 residues. J lost 6 bases, V lost 4 bases, and 4 bases had no gene match. From germline, CDR1 is LGHDT and CDR2 YNNKEL (reference sequence).

About this clonotype: This clone may be a read error of a much larger clone one base away. This chain links TRBV5-1 with TRBJ1-1, with D uncertain. V lost 0 bases, J lost 1 base, and 7 bases lay in between. The length of the CDR3 is 14 residues. Germline loops: CDR1 SGHRS, CDR2 YFSETQ. CDR3 DNA sequence: TGCGCCAGCAGCTTGGATCCGGGGAACACTGAAGCTTTCTTT. It is translated as CASSLDPGNTEAFF.

This chain connects TRBV9 to TRBJ2-1; 7 bases agree with TRBD2. Germline CDR1 reads SGDLS; CDR2 reads YYNGEE. This CDR3 is 16 amino acids long. V was clipped by 4 bases and J by 8 bases; unmatched bases: 15. The CDR3 DNA reads as TGTGCCAGCAGCTCCCGGGACTACCCGACCGGGGATGAGCAGTTCTTC. Its protein product is CASSSRDYPTGDEQFF.

V gene TRBV18 combines with J gene TRBJ2-1; D gene unclear. Germline V lookup: CDR1 KGHSH, CDR2 LQKENI. V was pared by 0 bases and J by 0 bases, with 12 bases between. CDR3 length: 17 amino acids. This chain's CDR3 is CASSPPSAASSYNEQFF. The CDR3 DNA sequence: TGTGCCAGCTCACCACCATCTGCGGCGAGCTCCTACAATGAGCAGTTCTTC.

The rearrangement links TRBV27 to TRBJ2-7; 9 bases align to TRBD1. CDR1 and CDR2 from the germline V gene are MNHEY and SMNVEV (reference sequence). V gave up 6 bases and J gave up 0 bases; unmatched junction bases: 3. This CDR3 region has 14 residues. CDR3 loop: CASRRTGVSYEQYF. The CDR3 bases are TGTGCCAGCAGGAGGACAGGGGTCTCCTACGAGCAGTACTTC.

A few counts support this clonotype. The chain carries TRBV20-1 and TRBJ2-1; D unresolved. V lost 6 bases to trimming and J lost 6 bases, with 21 bases between them. Germline CDR1 DFQATT, CDR2 SNEGSKA (reference sequence). CDR3 length equals 15 residues. CDR3 sequence: CSARASMLWGNEQFF. The CDR3 nucleotides read TGCAGTGCCCGGGCCTCTATGTTATGGGGCAATGAGCAGTTCTTC.

This clonotype has at least ten counts. The chain combines TRBV11-2 with TRBJ2-7; D unclear. The ends were cut back, 1 base at V and 7 bases at J, with 8 bases in the middle. Germline CDR1 and CDR2: SGHAT and FQNNGV. The CDR3 loop spans 12 amino acids. CDR3 nucleotides: TGTGCCAGCAGCTTAGTGGTCGGAGAGCAGTACTTC. Translated, it gives CASSLVVGEQYF.

This clonotype was seen more than once but under ten times. This chain uses TRBV19 with TRBJ2-3, with D uncertain. The CDR3 contains 14 residues. Germline V gives CDR1 LNHDA, CDR2 SQIVND (reference sequence). The V and J ends lost 5 bases and 3 bases respectively, with 12 bases between them. CDR3 protein: CASSVQHRTDTQYF. CDR3 coding DNA: TGTGCCAGTAGTGTACAGCATAGAACAGATACGCAGTATTTT.

This rearrangement joins TRBV7-3 to TRBJ2-1; D ambiguous. The germline V gene has CDR1 SGHTA and CDR2 FQGTGA. Trimming left V 3 bases short and J 4 bases short, with 13 bases between. The CDR3 loop spans 15 amino acids. The CDR3 DNA reads as TGTGCCAGCAGCTTGGGCACTTCCCTTTACAATGAGCAGTTCTTC. Amino acid sequence: CASSLGTSLYNEQFF.

Only a few counts were recorded for this clonotype. The chain combines TRBV29-1 with TRBJ1-2; 9 bases line up with TRBD1. This CDR3 has 14 residues. Germline CDR1 is SQVTM and CDR2 is ANQGSEA. The V gene end was trimmed by 7 bases and the J gene end by 0 bases; junction bases not matched to a gene: 6. This CDR3 reads CSATDRGSNYGYTF. The DNA for the CDR3 is TGCAGCGCTACCGACAGGGGGTCTAACTATGGCTACACCTTC.

A remark on this clonotype: Given a much more abundant clone one base away, this may be a read error. The gene calls are TRBV6-2 or TRBV6-3 and TRBJ2-5; either TRBD1 or TRBD2 may fit D (5 bases each). The V end lost 10 bases, the J end lost 7 bases, and 22 bases lay between the germline ends. The CDR3 contains 14 residues. Germline-derived CDR1 and CDR2 are MNHEY and SVGEGT. Here the CDR3 DNA reads TGTGCCAACACCAACTCAGGGACGGGGTGGACCCAGTACTTC. Amino acid sequence: CANTNSGTGWTQYF.

This clonotype was picked up many times. This chain joins TRBV12-3 or TRBV12-4 and TRBJ2-2; no definite D call. The CDR3 runs to 14 residues. V shed 3 bases and J shed 2 bases, with 7 bases lying between them. The CDR3 here is CASSFGQNTGELFF. For the CDR3, the DNA is TGTGCCAGCAGTTTTGGTCAAAACACCGGGGAGCTGTTTTTT.

This clonotype was seen only a few times. The J gene is TRBJ2-5, the V gene TRBV9; D might be TRBD1 (6 bases). V shed 2 bases and J shed 4 bases, with 15 bases lying between them. The germline V gene has CDR1 SGDLS and CDR2 YYNGEE. CDR3 length equals 15 residues. The CDR3 bases are TGTGCCAGCAGCGTCACCCTGGGGGCCCGAGAGACCCAGTACTTC. This encodes CASSVTLGARETQYF.